This T cell receptor beta chain was captured in a study of neoadjuvant anti-PD-1 for oral cavity cancer (dated by TCRdb to 2020 to 2023). For the wider study: Patients mostly received three to four biweekly doses of nivolumab at 3 mg/kg before curative-intent surgical resection. For patients who did not progress, a fourth nivolumab dose was given around day 43, followed by definitive surgical resection on days 50-56. Under RECIST 1.1, a patient counted as a responder if showing complete response, partial response or stable disease, and as a non-responder if showing progression. The parent correlative cohort included 11 to 13 patients, with an approximately 34% response rate.

A remark on this clone: What antigen it recognizes has not been identified. Per-base quality was not reported, and no clone a single base away is much larger than it.

The label giving this sample's time point can be read as: before neoadjuvant nivolumab. None of the patients had received prior systemic or radiation treatment, and all were newly diagnosed with stage II-IVA oral cavity squamous cell carcinoma. The cohort was composed of patients with HPV-negative, locally advanced oral cavity squamous cell carcinoma. The samples were drawn from a longitudinal correlative study tied to a single-arm phase II trial testing neoadjuvant nivolumab in oral cavity squamous cell carcinoma. Subject-matched pre- and post-treatment PBMCs and tumors from three responders and three non-responders underwent genomic DNA-based TCRbeta sequencing. The Maxwell RSC DNA from Tissue kit was used to isolate genomic DNA from tumor tissue. There are 14 amino acids in the CDR3, from cysteine to phenylalanine inclusive. Only the CDR3 DNA is retained, 42 bases long and in frame from the first base. CDR1 MRHNA and CDR2 SNTAGT were looked up in the germline V gene. The V end loses 9 bases and the J end loses 7 bases, and a stretch of 22 bases separates them.

Broad study findings and their caveats: Larger post-treatment sizes of preexisting intratumoral clones correlated with greater tumor shrinkage, suggesting expansion of preexisting clones contributed to response. A higher pretreatment blood Treg/Th17 ratio correlated with both higher pretreatment blood TCRbeta clonality and lower post-treatment tumor TCRbeta clonality. Only a few patients per response group were included in the TCR analyses, and the authors called for validation in larger cohorts.

For survey sequencing, tumor libraries mostly used about 5 ug of input genomic DNA, with two replicates for each sample. Following the manufacturer's instructions, the team built TCRbeta libraries using the immunoSEQ hsTCRbeta kit. Sequencing of the completed libraries took place using an Illumina NovaSeq 6000 S4 flow cell after they had been pooled to around 3 nM. On the study's bioinformatics: The immunoSEQ Analyzer handled quality control and preprocessing of the raw data. The analysis was limited to productive rearrangements, and each clonotype was defined by a unique CDR3 amino acid sequence. Repertoire clonality was estimated as the Gini-Simpson index, which was calculated using the R package tcR. Gini indices were compared with Student's t test, and associations with tumor size change were assessed by Pearson correlation. In its TCRdb copy, this immuneACCESS table keeps in-frame sequences only and misses some clones. Where compared with another copy, unresolved V genes explain less than half of these, and the others have no known cause. The D gene and trimming were derived from the DNA, and the V and J assignments and clone size from that table. For this sample the table gives more than 10,000 clones, of which about three fifths were detected only once. The ten top clones hold 9% to 15% of the sample.

The sequenced sample was tumor tissue, obtained before nivolumab (anti-PD-1) treatment. This clonotype was obtained from a person between 40 and 79 years old with oral cavity squamous cell carcinoma. The chain uses TRBV6-4 and TRBJ2-7; possibly the D gene is TRBD2, per 5 matching bases. The DNA sequence is TGTGCCAGATACAACTCAAAACGGGAATCGGAGCAGTACTTC. Translated, it reads CARYNSKRESEQYF.